The 21 T cell receptor beta chains below were found in one sample sequenced in a study of read filtering for tumor transcriptome and immune sequencing. This library used around 400 ng RNA and molecular barcoded adaptors spanning alpha/delta and beta/gamma chains. TCRdb independently ran MiXCR on the reads; one entry per CDR3 protein. Of 90,000 to 95,000 distinct CDR3 sequences listed, around a fifth were seen once; the top ten hold 11%. The sequencing sample was made of a population of CD138-negative cells sorted from bone marrow. These receptors were taken from a donor aged 40 or over with multiple myeloma.

This clonotype was recorded many times. The chain is built from TRBV5-1 and TRBJ2-3; a weak D match, TRBD2 (5 bases). CDR1 is SGHRS and CDR2 is YFSETQ in the germline V gene. The CDR3 covers 15 residues. Trimming took off 2 bases at V and 0 bases at J, with 10 bases between the two ends. The CDR3 region has the DNA TGCGCCAGCAGCTTTAACGGGGTTAGCACAGATACGCAGTATTTT. Protein sequence: CASSFNGVSTDTQYF.

In this sample, this clonotype turned up many times. The chain joins TRBV7-9 to TRBJ1-5; D uncertain. Germline V lookup: CDR1 SEHNR, CDR2 FQNEAQ (reference sequence). With 7 bases removed from V and 0 bases from J, the gap between germline ends came to 19 bases. This CDR3 is built from 17 residues. The CDR3 loop is CASTPARPGYSNQPQHF. For the CDR3, the DNA is TGTGCCAGCACTCCGGCCCGGCCAGGTTATAGCAATCAGCCCCAGCATTTT.

Ten or more counts support this clonotype. The CDR3 reads CASSPRTPPYEQYF. The CDR3 DNA sequence: TGTGCCAGCAGTCCCCGGACTCCTCCCTACGAGCAGTACTTC. The J gene is TRBJ2-7, the V gene TRBV12-3 or TRBV12-4, with a weak D call TRBD2 (5 bases). Trimming took 5 bases from V and 2 from J, leaving 13 bases between them. The CDR3 sequence is 14 residues long.

In this sample, this clonotype turned up many times. The chain combines TRBV30 with TRBJ2-5, with D perhaps matching TRBD2 (6 bases). V lost 2 bases and J 7 bases, leaving 14 bases between the germline ends. Per the germline V gene, CDR1 is GTSNPN and CDR2 is SVGIG (reference sequence). This CDR3 contains 13 residues. CDR3 amino acids: CAWSSTGRGTQYF. CDR3 nucleotides: TGTGCCTGGAGTTCGACCGGGCGGGGGACCCAGTACTTC. Full variable domain (outside the CDR3, taken from reference TRBV30 and TRBJ2-5): SQTIHQWPATLVQPVGSPLSLECTVEGTSNPNLYWYRQAAGRGLQLLFYSVGIGQISSEVPQNLSASRPQDRQFILSSKKLLLSDSGFYLCAWSSTGRGTQYFGPGTRLLVL.

Regarding this clonotype: Germline is not matched at one junction end, which may reflect a read error. As DNA, the CDR3 is TGCGCCAGCTCACCCCTGGTAAAGGGGAATGAGCAGTCCTTC. Its translation is CASSPLVKGNEQSF. The rearrangement links TRBV18 to TRBJ2-1; TRBD1 is a possible D gene (5 bases). The CDR3 covers 14 residues. Per the germline V gene, CDR1 is KGHSH and CDR2 is LQKENI.

At least ten counts were recorded for this clonotype. This chain joins TRBV5-1 and TRBJ2-5; D may correspond to TRBD1 or TRBD2 (5 bases each). Germline lookup yields CDR1 SGHRS and CDR2 YFSETQ. CDR3 length: 16 residues. V lost 4 bases and J lost 4, with 20 bases in between. The CDR3 sequence is CASSQLGHAKGETQYF. CDR3 nucleotide sequence: TGCGCCAGCAGCCAACTAGGACACGCCAAGGGAGAGACCCAGTACTTC.

This clonotype was counted many times. The chain is built from TRBV4-1 and TRBJ1-5, with no clear D. With 4 bases removed from V and 1 base from J, the gap between germline ends came to 14 bases. Germline CDR1 is MGHRA and CDR2 is YSYEKL. This CDR3 region has 16 residues. In nucleotides, the CDR3 is TGCGCCAGCAGCCTCGGGTGGGCGGCAAGCAATCAGCCCCAGCATTTT. Encoded protein: CASSLGWAASNQPQHF.

On this clonotype itself: It may be a read error: a sequence one base away is much more abundant. The V and J genes are TRBV5-1 and TRBJ1-1; TRBD1 aligns across 7 bases. The CDR3 length is 15 residues. Germline V gene data show CDR1 as SGHRS and CDR2 as YFSETQ. The CDR3 DNA follows: TGCGCCAGCAGCTTGGGAGGGACAGCCAACACTGAAGCTCTCTTT. Translation: CASSLGGTANTEALF.

This clonotype came up many times. This sequence joins TRBV20-1 and TRBJ2-5, with TRBD2 matching 7 bases. From germline, CDR1 is DFQATT and CDR2 SNEGSKA (reference sequence). Trimming at V came to 0 bases and at J to 4 bases, leaving 2 bases not matched to a gene. This CDR3 spans 13 amino acids. This chain's CDR3 is CSARDRGVETQYF. Here the CDR3 DNA reads TGCAGTGCTAGAGATCGGGGGGTAGAGACCCAGTACTTC.

This clonotype was found a few times. This may stem from a read error, because a much larger clone lies one nucleotide away. The chain combines TRBV9 with TRBJ2-1, with D uncertain. This CDR3 spans 10 amino acids. The germline gives CDR1 SGDLS, CDR2 YYNGEE. CDR3 nucleotide sequence: TGTGTCAGCAGCGTAGATCTCCAGTTCTTC. Protein sequence: CVSSVDLQFF.

This clonotype showed up many times. The chain couples TRBV19 to TRBJ2-1; 8 nucleotides align to TRBD2. Germline CDR1 is LNHDA and CDR2 is SQIVND (reference sequence). The CDR3 contains 14 residues. The trim removed 11 bases at V and 5 bases at J, leaving 11 bases unmatched. Here the CDR3 reads CAARGSGANNEQFF. The DNA for the CDR3 is TGTGCCGCCCGGGGTAGCGGGGCTAACAATGAGCAGTTCTTC.

At least ten counts were recorded for this clonotype. The genes are TRBV28 and TRBJ2-1; 8 bases fit TRBD1. Trimming took 4 bases from V and 4 from J; bases not matched to a gene: 6. The CDR3 runs to 15 residues. Germline CDR1 reads MDHEN; CDR2 reads SYDVKM. CDR3 in DNA: TGTGCCAGCAGTTCAGGGGGCATAAGGTACAATGAGCAGTTCTTC. Protein sequence: CASSSGGIRYNEQFF.

V is TRBV28 and J is TRBJ2-7; TRBD1 matches 7 bases. J was trimmed by 6 bases and V by 5 bases; bases with no gene match: 10. The CDR3 has 14 amino acids. CDR1 MDHEN and CDR2 SYDVKM come from the germline V gene. CDR3 DNA: TGTGCCAGCAGTCCATTCACAGGGGTCGGCGAGCAGTACTTC. Encoded protein: CASSPFTGVGEQYF.

This clonotype turned up a few times. The chain combines TRBV5-6 with TRBJ2-3; 9 nucleotides match TRBD1. The CDR3 has 12 residues. Trimming cost V 10 bases and J 4 bases; bases outside gene matches: 4. Germline-derived CDR1 and CDR2 are SGHDT and YYEEEE. CDR3 DNA sequence: TGTGCCGGAGGACAGGGGTCAGATACGCAGTATTTT. Residues: CAGGQGSDTQYF.

This clonotype was observed many times. The genes are TRBV3-1 and TRBJ2-1; TRBD1 aligns across 7 bases. After removal of 2 bases from V and 1 base from J, the junction contained 8 bases not matched to a gene. The CDR3 is 17 amino acids. Germline CDR1 and CDR2: LGHDT and YNNKEL (reference sequence). CDR3 residues: CASSQPGQTFSYNEQFF. CDR3 DNA: TGTGCCAGCAGCCAACCGGGACAGACCTTTTCCTACAATGAGCAGTTCTTC.

Of note for this clonotype: A read error may account for a junction end that differs from germline. The rearrangement joins TRBV5-1 to TRBJ1-1, with D perhaps matching TRBD1 (5 bases). The CDR3 has 14 amino acids. Germline values: CDR1 SGHRS, CDR2 YFSETQ. CDR3: CASGLVAGSTEAFF. CDR3 in DNA: TGCGCCAGCGGCTTGGTAGCAGGGAGCACTGAAGCCTTCTTT. The full variable domain, completed using reference TRBV5-1 and TRBJ1-1, is KAGVTQTPRYLIKTRGQQVTLSCSPISGHRSVSWYQQTPGQGLQFLFEYFSETQRNKGNFPGRFSGRQFSNSRSEMNVSTLELGDSALYLCASGLVAGSTEAFFGQGTRLTVV.

This clonotype was seen only a few times. A much larger clone sits a single nucleotide away, making a read error possible. The J gene is TRBJ1-4, the V gene TRBV9, with 7 bases aligning to TRBD1. The CDR3 has 15 amino acids. CDR1 is SGDLS, CDR2 YYNGEE, per germline. Here the CDR3 DNA reads TGTGCCAGCAGCGCGTCAGGGGGTTCTAATGAAAAACTGTCTTTT. Translation gives CASSASGGSNEKLSF.

This clonotype was recorded many times. The rearrangement joins TRBV12-3 or TRBV12-4 to TRBJ1-5, with 8 bases lining up with TRBD1. This CDR3 is 14 amino acids long. The V segment lost 6 bases and the J segment 5 bases; nucleotides outside the gene matches: 6. The CDR3 DNA reads as TGTGCCAGCAGCCAGGACAGGGATGATCAGCCCCAGCATTTT. Its translation: CASSQDRDDQPQHF.

The table lists this clonotype with many counts. The chain couples TRBV4-1 to TRBJ1-5, with D uncertain. This CDR3 spans 15 amino acids. V lost 2 bases, J lost 2 bases, and 10 bases lay in between. The germline V gene has CDR1 MGHRA and CDR2 YSYEKL. The DNA for the CDR3 is TGCGCCAGCAGCCAAAGGTGGCTGGGCAATCAGCCCCAGCATTTT. Amino acids: CASSQRWLGNQPQHF.

In its sample, this clonotype was seen a few times. The rearrangement links TRBV20-1 to TRBJ1-1, with D maybe TRBD1 (5 bases). The CDR3 has 14 amino acids. The V gene's germline CDR1 is DFQATT and CDR2 SNEGSKA (reference sequence). V lost 6 bases, J lost 4 bases, and 18 bases lay in between. The CDR3, as DNA: TGCAGTGCGAAGAGGACATTCTCGGCCACTGAAGCTTTCTTT. This gives the protein CSAKRTFSATEAFF.

The table lists this clonotype with a few counts. The CDR3 sequence: CASSFTDTGELFF. The CDR3 DNA reads as TGCGCCAGCAGCTTTACAGACACCGGGGAGCTGTTTTTT. This chain joins TRBV5-1 and TRBJ2-2; D remains unclear. Germline V lookup: CDR1 SGHRS, CDR2 YFSETQ. The CDR3 is made up of 13 amino acids. V lost 2 bases, J lost 3 bases, and 5 bases lay in between.